A selection of T cell receptor beta chains follows, all from one sample in a study of blood T cell repertoires in COVID-19. Clones were sequenced by immunoSEQ multiplex PCR, and TCRdb holds only the in-frame ones, with some missing. The table records about 210,000 clones, 90% to 95% of them present only once. The specimen was peripheral blood. The receptors come from a man younger than 45 with acute or convalescent COVID-19. The CDR3 runs from the conserved cysteine through the conserved F or W. Size tells how often a clone was seen (once, few, many) or the class of an expanded clone, and some rows leave it out.

abundance: .; v_gene: TRBV15; CDR3aa: CATSRDGGVDNEQFF
abundance: .; v_gene: TRBV2; CDR3aa: CASGPGQHTDTQYF
abundance: .; v_gene: TRBV9; CDR3aa: CASTGLPSQTWVNEQFF
abundance: .; v_gene: TRBV6-5; CDR3aa: CASARPGQGRNEQFF
abundance: .; v_gene: TRBV19; CDR3aa: CASKSRLAGDGNEQFF
abundance: .; v_gene: TRBV3-1/TRBV3-2; CDR3aa: CASSFRQGRDTQYF
abundance: .; v_gene: TRBV30; CDR3aa: CAWSVGLAGYNEQFF
abundance: once; v_gene: TRBV15; CDR3aa: CATSRGGQDRAGYTF
abundance: .; v_gene: TRBV10-1; CDR3aa: CASSDRVRTGELFF
abundance: .; v_gene: TRBV19; CDR3aa: CASSIAYSGGGTDTQYF
abundance: .; v_gene: TRBV7-3; CDR3aa: CASSPGQGAEYF
abundance: once; v_gene: TRBV12-3/TRBV12-4; CDR3aa: CASSFREGTAFF
abundance: .; v_gene: TRBV27; CDR3aa: CASSLEAGNYGYTF
abundance: .; v_gene: TRBV3-1/TRBV3-2; CDR3aa: CASRQLAGGAYEQYF
abundance: .; v_gene: TRBV7-8; CDR3aa: CASSAWRGNTGELFF
abundance: .; v_gene: TRBV30; CDR3aa: CAWSAGSGSSYEQFF
abundance: .; v_gene: TRBV3-1/TRBV3-2; CDR3aa: CASSTGTSGRRSYNEQFF
abundance: .; v_gene: TRBV11-1; CDR3aa: CASSDIGGANEQFF
abundance: .; v_gene: TRBV19; CDR3aa: CASSISRAHEQYF
abundance: .; v_gene: TRBV6-4; CDR3aa: CASSDSRTSSYNEQFF
abundance: .; v_gene: TRBV5-5; CDR3aa: CASSLPGLNVNQPQHF
abundance: .; v_gene: TRBV6-6; CDR3aa: CASIPSVSNTEAFF
abundance: .; v_gene: TRBV28; CDR3aa: CASSLFGTRIYEQFF
abundance: once; v_gene: TRBV5-1; CDR3aa: CASSLAVGTEAFF
abundance: .; v_gene: TRBV6-1; CDR3aa: CASSETGPYEQYF
abundance: .; v_gene: TRBV7-2; CDR3aa: CASSLGLAGPETQYF
abundance: .; v_gene: TRBV10-3; CDR3aa: CAIRGANEQFF
abundance: .; v_gene: TRBV11-2; CDR3aa: CASSLVAGADTQYF
abundance: .; v_gene: TRBV9; CDR3aa: CASSAPGGGFYTQYF
abundance: .; v_gene: TRBV29-1; CDR3aa: CSVGRRGYNEQFF
abundance: .; v_gene: TRBV5-1; CDR3aa: CASSSAGTINEKLFF
abundance: .; v_gene: TRBV28; CDR3aa: CASHRGNTEAFF
abundance: .; v_gene: TRBV19; CDR3aa: CASSIGGWTPEQFF
abundance: once; v_gene: TRBV27; CDR3aa: CASMGGSYEQYF
abundance: .; v_gene: TRBV23-1; CDR3aa: CASSLGQGRSHYGYTF
abundance: .; v_gene: TRBV18; CDR3aa: CASSPIMNTEAFF
abundance: .; v_gene: TRBV7-2; CDR3aa: CASELRVLETQYF
abundance: .; v_gene: TRBV5-5; CDR3aa: CASSLGAGGSYEQYF
abundance: few; v_gene: TRBV19; CDR3aa: CASRDLDQGITGELFF
abundance: .; v_gene: TRBV12-3/TRBV12-4; CDR3aa: CASSLYRGYEQYF
abundance: .; v_gene: TRBV10-1; CDR3aa: CASSDGGRDEQYF
abundance: .; v_gene: TRBV5-1; CDR3aa: CASSVTGGLHGYTF
abundance: many; v_gene: TRBV6-5; CDR3aa: CASRRQGGSTGELFF
abundance: .; v_gene: TRBV7-9; CDR3aa: CASSLALVWIQPQHF
abundance: .; v_gene: TRBV24-1; CDR3aa: CATSDPTGVGANVLTF
abundance: .; v_gene: TRBV19; CDR3aa: CASSPLAGRGEQFF
abundance: .; v_gene: TRBV19; CDR3aa: CASRMSRGTEAFF
abundance: .; v_gene: TRBV27; CDR3aa: CASSTAGKGTQYF
abundance: .; v_gene: TRBV19; CDR3aa: CASSIGLARTYEQYF
abundance: .; v_gene: TRBV28; CDR3aa: CASKSQGIVNSPLHF
abundance: once; v_gene: TRBV24-1; CDR3aa: CATSDAHHFTDTQYF
abundance: .; v_gene: TRBV6-4; CDR3aa: CASRLRAAAGDYNEQFF
abundance: .; v_gene: TRBV19; CDR3aa: CASSFASGGEETQYF
abundance: .; v_gene: TRBV20-1; CDR3aa: CSASNPGRATDTQYF